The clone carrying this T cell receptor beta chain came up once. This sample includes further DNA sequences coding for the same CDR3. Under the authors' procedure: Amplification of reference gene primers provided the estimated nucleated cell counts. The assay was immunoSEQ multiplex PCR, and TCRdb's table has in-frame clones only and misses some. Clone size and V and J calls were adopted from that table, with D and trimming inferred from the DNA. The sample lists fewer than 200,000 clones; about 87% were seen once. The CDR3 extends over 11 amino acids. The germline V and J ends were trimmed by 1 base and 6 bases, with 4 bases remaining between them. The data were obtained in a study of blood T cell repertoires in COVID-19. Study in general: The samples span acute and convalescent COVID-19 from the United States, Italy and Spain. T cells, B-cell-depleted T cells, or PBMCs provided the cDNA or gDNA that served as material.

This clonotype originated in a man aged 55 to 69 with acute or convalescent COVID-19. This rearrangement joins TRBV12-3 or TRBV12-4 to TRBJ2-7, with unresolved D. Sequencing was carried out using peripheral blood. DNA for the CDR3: TGTGCCAGCAGTTTAGGGCTCGAGCAGTACTTC. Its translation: CASSLGLEQYF.